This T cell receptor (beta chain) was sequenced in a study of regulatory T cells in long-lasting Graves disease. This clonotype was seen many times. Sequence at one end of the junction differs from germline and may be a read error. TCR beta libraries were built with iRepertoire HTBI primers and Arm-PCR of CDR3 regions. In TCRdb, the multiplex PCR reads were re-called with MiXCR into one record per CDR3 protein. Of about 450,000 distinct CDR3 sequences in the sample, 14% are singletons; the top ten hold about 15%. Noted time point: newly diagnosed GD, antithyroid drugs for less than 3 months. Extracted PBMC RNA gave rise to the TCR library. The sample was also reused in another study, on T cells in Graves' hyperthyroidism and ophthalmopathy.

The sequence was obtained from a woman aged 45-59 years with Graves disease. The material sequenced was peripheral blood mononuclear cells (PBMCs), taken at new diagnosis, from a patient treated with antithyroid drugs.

CDR3 DNA: TGTGCCAGCAGCTGGGGTCCACAGAGAACTAACTATGGCTACACCTTC. It yields the protein CASSWGPQRTNYGYTF. This chain connects TRBV5-1 to TRBJ1-2; no definite D call. The germline gives CDR1 SGHRS, CDR2 YFSETQ. This CDR3 comprises 16 residues.